This is a list of T cell receptor beta chains from one sample in a study of T cells in Graves' hyperthyroidism and ophthalmopathy. TCRdb ran MiXCR on the multiplex PCR reads and lists one entry per CDR3 protein. The sample yields about 540,000 distinct CDR3 sequences, 46% seen once. Sequencing was carried out using peripheral blood or thyroid tissue (not recorded which). The receptor set was obtained from a woman under 30 with Graves' hyperthyroidism. The CDR3 runs from the conserved cysteine through the conserved F or W. The order of the fields is CDR3 DNA, CDR3 protein, J gene, clone size, D gene, V gene. D genes are given only for firm matches. Clone size appears in some rows only: once, few, many, or a class for an expanded clone.

TGCAGTGCTAATTACTACGAGCAGTACTTC	CSANYYEQYF	TRBJ2-7	NA	NA	TRBV20-1
TGTGCCTGGAGCTTTGGGGGGGCAAATCAGCCCCAGCATTTT	CAWSFGGANQPQHF	TRBJ1-5	few	NA	TRBV7-2
TGTGCCAGCACCCCCATTGGCTCACCGACACCCTACGAGCAGTACTTC	CASTPIGSPTPYEQYF	TRBJ2-7	NA	NA	TRBV6-1
TGTGCCAGCAGCTTAACTGGGCGGGGCCAACGTCAGCCCCAGCATTTT	CASSLTGRGQRQPQHF	TRBJ1-5	NA	NA	TRBV7-3
TGTGCCAGCAGGTGGTCAGCTTCGAACACCGGGGAGCTGTTTTTT	CASRWSASNTGELFF	TRBJ2-2	NA	NA	TRBV2
TGTGCCAGCAGCTTACCGGACAGGGGACACGGGGATCAGCCCCAGCATTTT	CASSLPDRGHGDQPQHF	TRBJ1-5	few	TRBD1	TRBV7-9
TGTGCCACCCCCCGGGGTACGACCCAGTACTTC	CATPRGTTQYF	TRBJ2-5	many	NA	TRBV7-9
TGTGCCAGCAGTGAAGCAGGCAGGGGATTAGGCTACACCTTC	CASSEAGRGLGYTF	TRBJ1-2	NA	NA	TRBV2
TGCGCCAGCAGCTCACAGGGTGTAGAGACCCAGTACTTC	CASSSQGVETQYF	TRBJ2-5	few	NA	TRBV5-1
TGTGCCAGCAGTGAAGGAACAGAGAAAGGCTACACCTTC	CASSEGTEKGYTF	TRBJ1-2	many	NA	TRBV2
TGTGCCACCAGCGGGAAACCTGGGCAGCCCCAGTACTTC	CATSGKPGQPQYF	TRBJ2-5	once	NA	TRBV15
TGCAGACCTTCGAATGGCTACACCTTC	CRPSNGYTF	TRBJ1-2	NA	NA	TRBV20-1
TGTGCCATCAGGGACGTCTCCTACGAGCAGTACTTC	CAIRDVSYEQYF	TRBJ2-7	NA	NA	TRBV10-3
TGTGCCAGCAGCCCCAGGACAGGAACGAACACCGGGGAGCTGTTTTTT	CASSPRTGTNTGELFF	TRBJ2-2	NA	TRBD1	TRBV9
TGTGCCAGCAGCAACAGGGTAGGAGAGACCCAGTACTTC	CASSNRVGETQYF	TRBJ2-5	NA	NA	TRBV13
TGTGCCAGCAGCCCGCCAGAAAATAATGAAAAACTGTTTTTT	CASSPPENNEKLFF	TRBJ1-4	NA	NA	TRBV2
TGTGCCACCAGCAGGGAGGGTTCTGGGGCCAACGTCCTGACTTTC	CATSREGSGANVLTF	TRBJ2-6	NA	NA	TRBV15
TGTGCCAGCAGCTTAGGGTCAGGACTAGCGGGAGGGTACGAGCAGTACTTC	CASSLGSGLAGGYEQYF	TRBJ2-7	NA	TRBD2	TRBV7-8
TGCAGTGCTAAAAGGACTAGCGGGACGACCGGGGAGCTGTTTTTT	CSAKRTSGTTGELFF	TRBJ2-2	NA	TRBD2	TRBV20-1
TGTGCCAGCAGCCCCGCAGCAAATGGCGAAAAACTGTTTTTT	CASSPAANGEKLFF	TRBJ1-4	NA	NA	TRBV7-2
TGTGCCAGCTGGACAGGGATACATGGCTACACCTTC	CASWTGIHGYTF	TRBJ1-2	NA	TRBD1	TRBV25-1
TGTGCCAGCAGCCCCGCGGGGACAGGGCTTCACGAGCAGTACTTC	CASSPAGTGLHEQYF	TRBJ2-7	NA	TRBD1	TRBV7-9
TGTGCCACCAGTGCAGGTTTAGCTAACTATGGCTACACCTTC	CATSAGLANYGYTF	TRBJ1-2	NA	NA	TRBV24-1
TGTGCCACCAGCCTCAGTGCAGGGCTTAATGAAAAACTGTTTTTT	CATSLSAGLNEKLFF	TRBJ1-4	many	NA	TRBV15
TGTGCCAGCAGTTTGGACAGGGTTGGGCCCCAGCATTTT	CASSLDRVGPQHF	TRBJ1-5	few	TRBD1	TRBV24-1
TGCAGTGTTCAGAGCGGGGCTCAAGAGACCCAGTACTTC	CSVQSGAQETQYF	TRBJ2-5	NA	TRBD2	TRBV20-1
TGTGCCAGCAGCCACCCCGGAGGCGAGGGCTACACCTTC	CASSHPGGEGYTF	TRBJ1-2	NA	NA	TRBV4-2
TGTGCCAGCAGCTTTGGGACGGTTAATCAGCCCCAGCATTTT	CASSFGTVNQPQHF	TRBJ1-5	few	NA	TRBV11-2
TGTGCCAGTAGCCATAAGGTTGAAGCTTTCTTT	CASSHKVEAFF	TRBJ1-1	NA	NA	TRBV19
TGTGCCAGTAGTTTCCGGGACAGGGAAGGCACTGAAGCTTTCTTT	CASSFRDREGTEAFF	TRBJ1-1	few	TRBD1	TRBV19
TGTGCCAGCAGGGCAGGACAGGCGTATTGGGCTGGCTACACCTTC	CASRAGQAYWAGYTF	TRBJ1-2	NA	TRBD1	TRBV24-1
TGTGCCATCAGACGACAGGTGTATAATTCACCCCTCCACTTT	CAIRRQVYNSPLHF	TRBJ1-6	NA	NA	TRBV10-3
TGTGCCACCAGTGATTTGGATAGCGGAAACACCGGGGAGCTGTTTTTT	CATSDLDSGNTGELFF	TRBJ2-2	few	NA	TRBV24-1
TGTGCCAGCACTACAGGGTACGAGCAGTACTTC	CASTTGYEQYF	TRBJ2-7	many	NA	TRBV7-2
TGTGCCAGCGCGGTCGGGGGGGGTGAAAAACTGTTTTTT	CASAVGGGEKLFF	TRBJ1-4	NA	NA	TRBV2
TGTGCCAGCAGCCAAGATGGGACAGGCCATGGCTACACCTTC	CASSQDGTGHGYTF	TRBJ1-2	NA	TRBD1	TRBV7-2
TGTGCCAGCAGCCAAGTAGGGTCACCCCTCCACTTT	CASSQVGSPLHF	TRBJ1-6	few	NA	TRBV9
TGTGCCAGCAGTGAAATGGGGGGAGCAGAGACCCAGCATTTT	CASSEMGGAETQHF	TRBJ1-5	NA	NA	TRBV2
TGTGCCAGCAGTATCGCGACTAGCAGCACCGGGGAGCTGTTTTTT	CASSIATSSTGELFF	TRBJ2-2	NA	TRBD2	TRBV25-1
TGTGCCAGCAGCGTCCCCACCGGGGAGCTGTTTTTT	CASSVPTGELFF	TRBJ2-2	many	NA	TRBV9